This TCR beta chain was identified in a study of early T cells in non-severe SARS-CoV-2 infection. Turning to the study itself: With bulk RNA from unsorted whole blood as input, sequencing yielded unpaired chains.

This clonotype occurred a few times. Its antigen is still unknown. Study conclusions and caveats: VDJdb-based annotation leaned toward anti-spike CD8 responses and missed private and CD4 specificities.

V lost 6 bases, J lost 4 bases, and 19 bases lay in between. CDR1 is DFQATT, CDR2 SNEGSKA, per germline (reference sequence). The CDR3 has 16 amino acids. Separate cDNA molecules each had unique molecular identifiers attached to them. TCRdb used MiXCR to reprocess the 5' RACE reads, holding one entry per CDR3 protein. Among around 89,000 distinct CDR3 sequences listed, 14% to 15% were seen once. This sequence joins TRBV20-1 and TRBJ2-6; D tentatively fits TRBD1 or TRBD2 (5 bases each). This TCR was recovered from an adult who was a healthcare worker with PCR-confirmed SARS-CoV-2 infection or an uninfected control (not recorded which). Source material: whole blood. CDR3 loop: CSASTGRPRGANVLTF. The CDR3 nucleotides are TGCAGTGCCTCCACGGGGCGCCCCCGAGGGGCCAACGTCCTGACTTTC.